The entry below describes one TCR beta chain. Its target is not known. The source of the sample is a study of T cell responses to AZD1222 COVID-19 vaccine. Notes on the study in general: Of spike-specific TCRs, nearly half reportedly target regions left unmutated in variants.

Sequencing was performed with immunoSEQ multiplex PCR; in TCRdb, only in-frame clones are kept and a portion is missing. The table records around 180,000 clones, approximately 92% of them present only once. Trimming removed 1 base from V and 2 bases from J, with 11 bases in between. Germline-derived CDR1 and CDR2 are LGHNA and YSLEER. This CDR3 has 15 amino acids. The genes are TRBV4-3 and TRBJ1-2, with TRBD1 as a possible D gene (5 bases). The TCR comes from an adult in good health. Here the sequenced sample was peripheral blood, taken on day 0 of AZD1222 vaccination. The CDR3 is CASSQGWGVNYGYTF. The CDR3 DNA reads as TGCGCCAGCAGCCAAGGCTGGGGGGTCAACTATGGCTACACCTTC.